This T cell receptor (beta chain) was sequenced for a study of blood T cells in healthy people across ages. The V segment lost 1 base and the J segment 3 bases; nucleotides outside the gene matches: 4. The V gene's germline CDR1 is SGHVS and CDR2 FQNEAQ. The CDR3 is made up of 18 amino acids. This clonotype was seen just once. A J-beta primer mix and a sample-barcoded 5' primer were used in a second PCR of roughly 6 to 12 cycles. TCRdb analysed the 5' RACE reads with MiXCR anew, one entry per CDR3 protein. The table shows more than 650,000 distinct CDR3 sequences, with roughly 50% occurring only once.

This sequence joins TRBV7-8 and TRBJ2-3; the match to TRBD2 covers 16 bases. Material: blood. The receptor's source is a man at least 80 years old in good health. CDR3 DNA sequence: TGTGCCAGCAGCTTAGGAGGGACTAGCGGGAGGGTGACAGATACGCAGTATTTT. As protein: CASSLGGTSGRVTDTQYF.